The 23 T cell receptor beta chains presented below share a single source sample, sequenced in a study of blood T cell repertoires in COVID-19. The data were produced by immunoSEQ multiplex PCR, yet TCRdb's version contains in-frame clones alone and is incomplete. This sample has some 170,000 clones, with 82% found just once. The sequenced sample consisted of peripheral blood. The receptors were gathered from a woman between 70 and 85 years old with acute or convalescent COVID-19.

This chain joins TRBV7-2 and TRBJ1-3; D possibly corresponds to TRBD1 (5 bases). Deletions cut 5 bases from V and 4 bases from J, with 15 bases between. Per germline, CDR1 SGHTA and CDR2 FQGNSA. The CDR3 runs to 15 residues. The CDR3 bases are TGTGCCAGCAGCCCATCCAGGGTATACGGAAACACCATATATTTT. This sequence encodes CASSPSRVYGNTIYF.

This chain links TRBV11-3 with TRBJ2-7, with 13 bases lining up with TRBD2. The V gene end was trimmed by 5 bases and the J gene end by 4 bases; junction bases not matched to a gene: 8. Germline-derived CDR1 and CDR2 are SGHNT and YENEEA. The CDR3 consists of 16 residues. In DNA, the CDR3 is TGTGCCAGCAGCCCCCGGACTAGCGGGAGAGGGTACGAGCAGTACTTC. Residues: CASSPRTSGRGYEQYF.

The rearrangement joins TRBV7-8 to TRBJ2-3; TRBD2 agrees at 11 bases. CDR3 length equals 18 residues. J lost 2 bases, V lost 0 bases, and 7 bases had no gene match. Germline CDR1 and CDR2: SGHVS and FQNEAQ. CDR3 sequence: CASSLALRTSGSTDTQYF. The CDR3 DNA reads TGTGCCAGCAGCTTAGCGCTGAGGACTAGCGGGTCCACAGATACGCAGTATTTT. Full variable domain (remainder filled in from reference TRBV7-8 and TRBJ2-3): GAGVSQSPRYKVAKRGQDVALRCDPISGHVSLFWYQQALGQGPEFLTYFQNEAQLDKSGLPSDRFFAERPEGSVSTLKIQRTQQEDSAVYLCASSLALRTSGSTDTQYFGPGTRLTVL.

The rearrangement uses TRBV4-3 and TRBJ1-1; TRBD1 matches 11 bases. Germline V gene sequence: CDR1 LGHNA, CDR2 YSLEER. The CDR3 length is 15 residues. V gave up 6 bases and J gave up 4 bases; unmatched junction bases: 7. CDR3 loop: CASRPGTGGITEAFF. CDR3 DNA sequence: TGCGCCAGCAGACCAGGGACAGGGGGGATCACTGAAGCTTTCTTT.

Concerning this clone: This sample also contains other DNA sequences that code for the same CDR3. This sequence joins TRBV19 and TRBJ1-6, with 8 bases aligning to TRBD1. There are 14 residues in the CDR3. Germline CDR1 is LNHDA and CDR2 is SQIVND (reference sequence). V trimming: 3 bases; J trimming: 7 bases; junction bases outside the gene matches: 2. The DNA for the CDR3 is TGTGCCAGTAGTATCCGGACAGGGAATTCACCCCTCCACTTT. Its translation is CASSIRTGNSPLHF.

The gene calls are TRBV9 and TRBJ2-1; 13 nucleotides match TRBD2. After removal of 2 bases from V and 6 bases from J, the junction contained 8 bases not matched to a gene. The V gene's germline CDR1 is SGDLS and CDR2 YYNGEE. The CDR3 covers 17 residues. CDR3 region: CASSVGLAGEGLNEQFF. In nucleotides, the CDR3 is TGTGCCAGCAGCGTCGGACTAGCGGGGGAAGGGCTCAATGAGCAGTTCTTC.

J is TRBJ1-4 and V is TRBV9; D call uncertain. In germline, CDR1 is SGDLS, CDR2 YYNGEE. Between the trimmed V and J ends, which lost 0 bases and 5 bases, there was a span of 8 bases. CDR3 length: 14 amino acids. DNA for the CDR3: TGTGCCAGCAGCGTAGGGGCGGGGAATGAAAAACTGTTTTTT. It encodes CASSVGAGNEKLFF.

The rearrangement uses TRBV4-2 and TRBJ2-3; 11 positions agree with TRBD2. V was pared by 3 bases and J by 0 bases, with 20 bases of the junction left unmatched. Germline V gene lookup returns CDR1 LGHNA and CDR2 YNFKEQ. The CDR3 runs 22 residues. The CDR3 loop is CASSHHRRTSGGHAPSTDTQYF. CDR3 nucleotide sequence: TGTGCCAGCAGCCACCACCGGAGAACTAGCGGGGGCCACGCGCCTAGCACAGATACGCAGTATTTT.

This CDR3 is CASSYLNDQPQHF. In nucleotides, the CDR3 is TGTGCCAGCAGTTATCTAAACGATCAGCCCCAGCATTTT. The chain combines TRBV6-5 with TRBJ1-5, with D uncertain. The V and J ends lost 3 bases and 5 bases respectively, with 8 bases between them. There are 13 residues in the CDR3. Looked up from germline, CDR1 is MNHEY and CDR2 is SVGAGI.

This chain joins TRBV6-4 and TRBJ1-1; TRBD1 matches at 8 bases. The trim removed 4 bases at V and 2 bases at J, leaving 6 bases unmatched. This CDR3 is 15 amino acids long. Germline CDR1 MRHNA, CDR2 SNTAGT. CDR3 amino acids: CASSALTGANTEAFF. The DNA for the CDR3 is TGTGCCAGCAGTGCGTTGACAGGGGCTAACACTGAAGCTTTCTTT.

The V and J genes are TRBV9 and TRBJ2-3, with 16 bases fitting TRBD2. CDR1 is SGDLS, CDR2 YYNGEE, per germline. V was pared by 5 bases and J by 1 base, with 10 bases of the junction left unmatched. This CDR3 contains 19 residues. CDR3 in amino acids: CASSLPGTSGGAGTDTQYF. CDR3 bases: TGTGCCAGCAGTCTGCCAGGGACTAGCGGGGGGGCGGGCACAGATACGCAGTATTTT.

This sequence joins TRBV3-1 (or the pseudogene TRBV3-2) and TRBJ2-5; TRBD2 is a possible D gene (5 bases). Trimming pared 4 bases from V and 5 bases from J, leaving 20 bases between. The CDR3 covers 16 residues. Germline CDR1 is LGHDT and CDR2 is YNNKEL (reference sequence). In DNA, the CDR3 is TGTGCCAGCAGCCCCTTGGACGGAGGAACTGGGGAGACCCAGTACTTC. This encodes CASSPLDGGTGETQYF.

The chain uses TRBV6-4 and TRBJ1-5; 10 nucleotides align to TRBD1. CDR1 is MRHNA and CDR2 is SNTAGT in the germline V gene. CDR3 size: 14 residues. J lost 6 bases, V lost 4 bases, and 3 bases had no gene match. As DNA, the CDR3 is TGTGCCAGCAGTGGGACAGGGGGAGGTCAGCCCCAGCATTTT. Translation gives CASSGTGGGQPQHF.

The chain employs TRBV6-5 and TRBJ1-2; TRBD1 agrees at 9 bases. The V gene end was trimmed by 0 bases and the J gene end by 8 bases; junction bases not matched to a gene: 1. This CDR3 has 13 amino acids. Germline loops: CDR1 MNHEY, CDR2 SVGAGI. CDR3: CASSYSTGGGYTF. The CDR3 nucleotides read TGTGCCAGCAGTTACTCGACAGGGGGAGGCTACACCTTC.

This chain uses TRBV4-3 with TRBJ1-5; TRBD1 might be the D (5 bases). The CDR3 contains 15 residues. In germline, CDR1 is LGHNA, CDR2 YSLEER. Trimming removed 4 bases at V and 7 bases at J, with 17 bases between. CDR3 in amino acids: CASSPEIQGYQPQHF. CDR3 bases: TGCGCCAGCAGCCCGGAAATCCAGGGATACCAGCCCCAGCATTTT.

The rearrangement joins TRBV7-8 to TRBJ2-1, with 12 bases aligning to TRBD2. V shed 2 bases, J shed 4 bases, and the junction held 6 bases outside the gene matches. Per germline, CDR1 SGHVS and CDR2 FQNEAQ. This CDR3 comprises 17 residues. Written as DNA, the CDR3 is TGTGCCAGCAGCTTACTAGCGGGGGGGCCAGGGTACAATGAGCAGTTCTTC. Translating it yields CASSLLAGGPGYNEQFF.

The V call is TRBV4-2, the J call TRBJ2-1, with TRBD2 matching over 9 bases. In germline, CDR1 is LGHNA, CDR2 YNFKEQ. The CDR3 loop spans 15 amino acids. Trimming cost V 1 base and J 9 bases; bases outside gene matches: 7. Written as DNA, the CDR3 is TGTGCCAGCAGCCAAGGGCGGGGGGGCCCGTCTGAGCAGTTCTTC. Protein sequence: CASSQGRGGPSEQFF.

The V call is TRBV6-5, the J call TRBJ2-1, with D perhaps matching TRBD2 (7 bases). There are 15 residues in the CDR3. Germline CDR1 reads MNHEY; CDR2 reads SVGAGI. The V and J ends lost 6 bases and 4 bases respectively, with 16 bases between them. CDR3 residues: CASRTLGGAYNEQFF. The CDR3 coding sequence is TGTGCCAGCAGAACGCTAGGGGGGGCTTACAATGAGCAGTTCTTC.

V and J are TRBV3-1 (or the pseudogene TRBV3-2) and TRBJ1-2; D gene unclear. Germline V lookup: CDR1 LGHDT, CDR2 YNNKEL (reference sequence). The CDR3 has 15 residues. The ends were cut back, 1 base at V and 5 bases at J, with 14 bases in the middle. The CDR3 here is CASSQGMTTMYGYTF. As DNA, the CDR3 is TGTGCCAGCAGCCAAGGAATGACGACTATGTATGGCTACACCTTC.

In DNA form, the CDR3 reads TGTGCCAGCAGCTTAGGGGGGCCTAACTATGGCTACACCTTC. Translated: CASSLGGPNYGYTF. The gene calls are TRBV7-2 and TRBJ1-2; possibly TRBD1 for D (6 bases). The CDR3 spans 14 residues. Trimming left V 1 base short and J 0 bases short, with 6 bases between. The V gene's germline CDR1 is SGHTA and CDR2 FQGNSA.

This chain links TRBV11-1 with TRBJ1-1, with D maybe TRBD1 (5 bases). The germline V gene encodes CDR1 SGHAT and CDR2 FQDESV (reference sequence). The CDR3 is 13 amino acids. V was cut by 3 bases and J by 4 bases, with 9 bases left in between. The CDR3 region is CASSFRVGTEAFF. CDR3 DNA: TGTGCCAGCAGCTTCAGGGTAGGCACTGAAGCTTTCTTT.

The CDR3 DNA reads as TGTGCCAGTAGTACGTCCCGGGACAGGGCTGAAGCTTTCTTT. As protein: CASSTSRDRAEAFF. The chain has TRBV19 and TRBJ1-1, with 9 bases identical to TRBD1. CDR3 length: 14 residues. After removal of 4 bases from V and 6 bases from J, the junction contained 6 bases not matched to a gene. Germline V CDR1 and CDR2: LNHDA, SQIVND (reference sequence).

The chain's CDR3 is CASSPALSNQPQHF. CDR3 DNA sequence: TGTGCCAGTAGTCCGGCACTAAGCAATCAGCCCCAGCATTTT. The chain couples TRBV19 to TRBJ1-5, with unresolved D. CDR3 length equals 14 residues. V was trimmed by 5 bases and J by 1 base, leaving 9 bases between them. Germline CDR1 reads LNHDA; CDR2 reads SQIVND (reference sequence). Complete variable domain (other parts from reference TRBV19 and TRBJ1-5): DGGITQSPKYLFRKEGQNVTLSCEQNLNHDAMYWYRQDPGQGLRLIYYSQIVNDFQKGDIAEGYSVSREKKESFPLTVTSAQKNPTAFYLCASSPALSNQPQHFGDGTRLSIL.